Following are 5 T cell receptor beta chains from one sample sequenced in a study of a mutant IDH1 vaccine in newly diagnosed glioma. Specified time point: week 5, during vaccination. A 20-mer mutant IDH1 peptide at 300 ug was injected subcutaneously with topical imiquimod. For these receptors, no antigen is known. The protocol was immunoSEQ multiplex PCR, while the TCRdb copy is restricted to in-frame clones and leaves out a portion. Of just under 80,000 clones listed, roughly 91% were seen once; the top ten hold roughly 0.56%. Sequenced here: PBMCs, sampled from a glioma patient whose treatment included an IDH1 peptide vaccine. The receptors shown here come from a woman in her forties or fifties with glioma.

The chain uses TRBV7-9 and TRBJ2-7; either TRBD1 or TRBD2 may fit D (5 bases each). V gave up 0 bases and J gave up 4 bases, with 19 bases separating them. This CDR3 has 17 amino acids. The germline CDR1 and CDR2 sequences are SEHNR and FQNEAQ (reference sequence). This CDR3 reads CASSLASPGTSIYEQYF. The CDR3 DNA reads as TGTGCCAGCAGCTTAGCCAGTCCCGGGACCAGTATATACGAGCAGTACTTC.

The genes are TRBV7-3 and TRBJ1-1; the D gene is possibly TRBD1 (6 bases). The V gene lost 5 bases and the J gene lost 4 bases, with 17 bases spanning the gap. Germline-derived CDR1 and CDR2 are SGHTA and FQGTGA. CDR3 length equals 15 residues. The CDR3 region is CASSPSRVQGTEAFF. CDR3 sequence (DNA): TGTGCCAGCAGCCCCTCCCGCGTACAGGGCACTGAAGCTTTCTTT.

J is TRBJ2-5 and V is TRBV2; D is uncertain. The germline V gene has CDR1 SNHLY and CDR2 FYNNEI. CDR3 size: 10 residues. CDR3 in DNA: TGTGCTCCCTCGGGCACTGCGGAGTACTTC. This translates into CAPSGTAEYF.

The chain uses TRBV18 and TRBJ2-2; 9 bases are shared with TRBD2. Germline V CDR1 and CDR2: KGHSH, LQKENI. There are 16 residues in the CDR3. With 4 bases clipped from V and 6 bases from J, the junction kept 9 bases outside the gene matches. DNA of the CDR3: TGTGCCAGCTCACGCACCCTTAGCGGGAGAGCCGGGGAGCTGTTTTTT. Its translation is CASSRTLSGRAGELFF.

This chain connects TRBV28 to TRBJ1-2; 8 bases fit TRBD1. Germline CDR1 MDHEN, CDR2 SYDVKM. After removal of 5 bases from V and 4 bases from J, the junction contained 3 bases not matched to a gene. CDR3 length: 13 amino acids. The chain's CDR3 is CASSQTGGYGYTF. In DNA, the CDR3 is TGTGCCAGCAGTCAAACAGGGGGCTATGGCTACACCTTC.